Below, one TCR beta chain is given with its context. This specimen belongs to a study of blood T cell repertoires in COVID-19. Overall study: Some COVID-19 samples were acute and others convalescent; all came from the United States, Italy and Spain. The analysed material was cDNA or gDNA that came from T cells, B-cell-depleted T cells, or PBMCs.

J lost 3 bases, V lost 5 bases, and 4 bases had no gene match. This CDR3 region has 13 residues. Germline values: CDR1 GTSNPN, CDR2 SVGIG (reference sequence). Original methodology: From reference gene primer amplification, estimates of nucleated cell counts were derived. Clones were read by immunoSEQ multiplex PCR, and TCRdb kept only the in-frame ones, dropping some. The V and J calls and clone size were taken over from that table, and D and trimming were inferred from the DNA. The sample carries a few hundred thousand clones, approximately 89% recorded once. The rearrangement uses TRBV30 and TRBJ2-7; TRBD1 matches at 10 bases. This receptor was obtained from a woman in her forties or fifties who had recovered from COVID-19. Source material: peripheral blood. The CDR3 DNA reads as TGTGCCTGGGGGCGGGACAGGGGCTACGAGCAGTACTTC. It yields the protein CAWGRDRGYEQYF.